The rows below give T cell receptor beta chains drawn from one sample of a study of blood T cell repertoires in COVID-19. Here immunoSEQ multiplex PCR was the method, and the copy in TCRdb shows in-frame clones only, minus some. The table has roughly 290,000 clones, approximately 86% seen once. Specimen: peripheral blood. All receptors come from a woman under 40 who had recovered from COVID-19. CDR3s include the opening cysteine and the closing phenylalanine or tryptophan. The order of the fields is J gene, V gene, CDR3 protein.

TRBJ2-7 TRBV28 CASGRGGDYEQYF
TRBJ1-1 TRBV3-1/TRBV3-2 CASSLSDRETEAFF
TRBJ2-6 TRBV5-5 CASSPVSGANVLTF
TRBJ2-2 TRBV7-2 CASSFLLTGAVTGELFF
TRBJ2-1 TRBV6-5 CASMGTPYNEQFF
TRBJ2-3 TRBV19 CASTRTGRTDTQYF
TRBJ2-7 TRBV7-2 CASSPTVYYEQYF
TRBJ2-5 TRBV21-1 CASSKGRTGEETQYF
TRBJ1-5 TRBV19 CASSTGTYSNQPQHF
TRBJ2-3 TRBV11-2 CASSLLGASGGRSDTQYF
TRBJ2-5 TRBV5-1 CASSPWGGGQETQYF
TRBJ1-5 TRBV19 CASSNPQGVGQPQHF
TRBJ1-3 TRBV19 CASSYGDYSGNTIYF
TRBJ2-7 TRBV28 CATGTGFYEQYF
TRBJ1-5 TRBV6-5 CASSTAGGDNQPQHF
TRBJ2-7 TRBV11-3 CASSFGTGKTYEQYF
TRBJ2-1 TRBV20-1 CSASVGGSSADEQFF
TRBJ1-2 TRBV12-3/TRBV12-4 CASSFGAGYTF
TRBJ1-5 TRBV6-4 CASRPTPGENQPQHF
TRBJ1-1 TRBV20-1 CSATRGEAFF
TRBJ2-7 TRBV5-1 CASSLYSGNSDEQYF
TRBJ1-1 TRBV5-1 CASSPWTGDTEAFF
TRBJ1-2 TRBV12-3/TRBV12-4 CASSLVREGGYTF
TRBJ1-2 TRBV7-9 CASSLEQGGYTF
TRBJ1-2 TRBV15 CATSRDRGKTYGYTF
TRBJ2-5 TRBV7-9 CASSLILQKETQYF
TRBJ1-6 TRBV7-9 CASSSQTGGKSPLHF
TRBJ1-1 TRBV3-1/TRBV3-2 CASSRGLMNTEAFF